This T cell receptor beta chain emerged from a study of cytomegalovirus exposure and HLA in healthy donors. Overall study findings and caveats: The authors later linked a missense DCLRE1C variant to TCR beta V- and J-gene trimming. Analyses of presence/absence relied on an assumption of roughly uniform sequencing depth across donors.

Primers for the PCR totalled 60 Vbeta and 13 Jbeta. Some clones are missing from TCRdb's copy, which holds only in-frame ones; the method was immunoSEQ multiplex PCR. Among 210,000 or so clones listed, 76% were seen once. This clone was seen a handful of times. No antigen is known for it. J was trimmed by 3 bases and V by 6 bases; bases with no gene match: 6. The CDR3 runs to 14 residues. The V gene's germline CDR1 is SGDLS and CDR2 YYNGEE. Sequencing used PBMCs. The clonotype originates from a man between 18 and 35 years old in good health and CMV-seronegative. This rearrangement joins TRBV9 to TRBJ2-1; 7 bases map to TRBD1. As DNA, the CDR3 is TGTGCCAGCAAACCCGGGACAGACTACAATGAGCAGTTCTTC. This codes for CASKPGTDYNEQFF.